The rows below give T cell receptor beta chains drawn from one sample of a study of cytomegalovirus exposure and HLA in healthy donors. Measured with immunoSEQ multiplex PCR; TCRdb has only the in-frame clones, and not every one. The data hold 160,000 or so clones, with 80% observed a single time. Sequenced material: PBMCs. All receptors come from a man aged 25 to 45 in good health and CMV-seronegative. Each CDR3 is given with its conserved first and last residue. The D gene is left open where the match is weak. The size entry is marked missing in some rows and otherwise reads once, few, many or a size class.

j_call clone_size d_call v_call cdr3_length cdr3_aa cdr3_nt
TRBJ1-2 . TRBD1 TRBV7-9 15 CASSSSTDRGHGYTF TGTGCCAGCAGCTCCTCGACTGACAGGGGGCATGGCTACACCTTC
TRBJ2-1 . . TRBV25-1 14 CASSLLSGYNEQFF TGTGCCAGCAGTCTCCTCTCGGGTTACAATGAGCAGTTCTTC
TRBJ2-2 . . TRBV5-4 15 CASSLRDILIGELFF TGTGCCAGCAGCCTTCGGGACATCTTAATCGGGGAGCTGTTTTTT
TRBJ1-1 . . TRBV18 15 CASSPLPAVPTEAFF TGTGCCAGCTCACCACTTCCGGCGGTCCCCACTGAAGCTTTCTTT
TRBJ2-5 . . TRBV29-1 13 CSVPGTHQETQYF TGCAGCGTTCCCGGGACACACCAAGAGACCCAGTACTTC
TRBJ2-1 . TRBD1 TRBV6-5 15 CASSYSGTGWNEQFF TGTGCCAGCAGTTACTCCGGGACAGGGTGGAATGAGCAGTTCTTC
TRBJ1-1 few . TRBV20-1 11 CSAVRGGEAFF TGCAGTGCTGTAAGGGGGGGTGAAGCTTTCTTT
TRBJ2-3 . . TRBV9 16 CASSATGQGYTDTQYF TGTGCCAGCAGCGCTACTGGGCAGGGGTACACAGATACGCAGTATTTT
TRBJ2-1 . TRBD2 TRBV9 16 CASSGLSGGAYNEQFF TGTGCCAGCAGCGGGCTAAGCGGGGGGGCCTACAATGAGCAGTTCTTC
TRBJ1-4 . . TRBV27 15 CASSLISVGGEKLFF TGTGCCAGCAGTTTAATTTCTGTAGGGGGTGAAAAACTGTTTTTT
TRBJ1-2 . TRBD1 TRBV6-1 14 CASSASQGAGGYTF TGTGCCAGCAGTGCATCTCAGGGGGCGGGGGGCTACACCTTC
TRBJ1-4 once . TRBV5-1 15 CASSAYRDDNEKLFF TGCGCCAGCAGCGCGTACAGGGATGATAATGAAAAACTGTTTTTT
TRBJ2-7 few TRBD2 TRBV5-6 16 CASSLAMRLASYEQYF TGTGCCAGCAGCTTGGCAATGCGACTAGCTAGCTACGAGCAGTACTTC
TRBJ1-2 . . TRBV7-3 12 CASTTDSHGYTF TGTGCCAGCACCACGGACAGCCATGGCTACACCTTC
TRBJ2-3 . . TRBV29-1 14 CSVAGPSGADTQYF TGCAGCGTGGCCGGGCCCTCCGGGGCAGATACGCAGTATTTT
TRBJ1-6 . TRBD1 TRBV5-1 15 CASSPRRQGDSPLHF TGCGCCAGCTCCCCAAGGAGACAGGGGGACTCACCCCTCCACTTT
TRBJ2-7 . TRBD1 TRBV7-9 16 CASSPRGTGGSGEQYF TGTGCCAGCAGCCCTCGCGGGACAGGGGGATCGGGCGAGCAGTACTTC
TRBJ1-6 . . TRBV30 20 CAWSSRRQAGSWEYNSPLHF TGTGCCTGGAGTTCCCGACGACAGGCTGGCTCCTGGGAATATAATTCACCCCTCCACTTT
TRBJ2-7 . TRBD2 TRBV6-1 15 CASSEGGGDPYEQYF TGTGCCAGCAGTGAAGGCGGGGGGGATCCATACGAGCAGTACTTC
TRBJ2-1 . . TRBV4-1 13 CASSRTVGNEQFF TGCGCCAGCAGCCGGACAGTGGGAAATGAGCAGTTCTTC
TRBJ2-7 . . TRBV29-1 11 CSVYRSGEQYF TGCAGCGTTTATCGGTCAGGCGAGCAGTACTTC
TRBJ2-1 once TRBD2 TRBV9 16 CASSVAPGTMAYEQFF TGTGCCAGCAGCGTAGCTCCCGGGACTATGGCCTATGAGCAGTTCTTC
TRBJ2-2 . . TRBV29-1 15 CSVDIPGVNTGELFF TGCAGCGTTGACATCCCGGGGGTGAACACCGGGGAGCTGTTTTTT
TRBJ1-4 . TRBD1 TRBV5-4 17 CASSSVPGQGAGEKLFF TGTGCCAGCAGCTCTGTCCCGGGACAGGGGGCTGGTGAAAAACTGTTTTTT
TRBJ1-2 once . TRBV5-1 16 CASSSGTESYGRGYTF TGCGCCAGCAGTTCCGGGACTGAGAGTTACGGGAGAGGCTACACCTTC
TRBJ2-1 . . TRBV19 15 CASSPRVIEVNEQFF TGTGCCAGTAGTCCGCGCGTTATCGAAGTAAATGAGCAGTTCTTC
TRBJ1-2 . . TRBV25-1 15 CASSEYSGGAYGYTF TGTGCCAGCAGTGAATATAGTGGCGGAGCCTATGGCTACACCTTC
TRBJ1-1 . . TRBV6-5 14 CASSYSPVNTEAFF TGTGCCAGCAGTTACTCCCCAGTTAACACTGAAGCTTTCTTT
TRBJ2-6 . TRBD1 TRBV7-2 15 CASRTGDSGANVLTF TGTGCCAGCAGGACAGGGGACTCTGGGGCCAACGTCCTGACTTTC
TRBJ2-5 . . TRBV19 13 CASSIDFQETQYF TGTGCCAGTAGTATTGACTTTCAAGAGACCCAGTACTTC
TRBJ2-5 . TRBD1 TRBV9 15 CASSTGQKIQETQYF TGTGCCAGCAGCACGGGACAGAAGATCCAAGAGACCCAGTACTTC
TRBJ2-1 . TRBD2 TRBV11-3 15 CASSLGLAGGNEQFF TGTGCCAGCAGCTTGGGACTAGCGGGAGGCAATGAGCAGTTCTTC
TRBJ2-7 . . TRBV30 13 CKKRPQFGYEQYF TGTAAAAAACGCCCCCAGTTTGGCTACGAGCAGTACTTC
TRBJ1-3 . . TRBV7-9 16 CASSFGGVHSGNTIYF TGTGCCAGCAGCTTTGGAGGGGTCCACTCTGGAAACACCATATATTTT
TRBJ2-1 . TRBD2 TRBV27 15 CASSQVAGAANEQFF TGTGCCAGCAGTCAAGTAGCGGGAGCCGCAAATGAGCAGTTCTTC
TRBJ1-5 . . TRBV28 14 CASSPYKEAIGVHF TGTGCCAGCAGTCCATATAAGGAGGCAATCGGGGTGCATTTT
TRBJ2-1 . . TRBV7-9 16 CASSLTGGAELNEQFF TGTGCCAGCAGCTTAACGGGCGGGGCGGAACTTAATGAGCAGTTCTTC
TRBJ2-7 once TRBD1 TRBV6-4 14 CASSVDRGAYEQYF TGTGCCAGCAGTGTGGACAGGGGAGCCTACGAGCAGTACTTC
TRBJ2-3 . . TRBV27 13 CASSLIGTDTQYF TGTGCCAGCAGTCTAATCGGCACAGATACGCAGTATTTT
TRBJ2-6 . . TRBV7-2 16 CASSSRQFSGANVLTF TGTGCCAGCAGCTCGAGACAGTTCTCTGGGGCCAACGTCCTGACTTTC
TRBJ2-2 . . TRBV4-1 13 CASSQERTGELFF TGCGCCAGCAGCCAAGAGAGAACCGGGGAGCTGTTTTTT
TRBJ1-1 . TRBD1 TRBV19 15 CASTVRQGARPEAFF TGTGCCAGTACCGTCCGACAGGGGGCGAGACCTGAAGCTTTCTTT
TRBJ1-5 . . TRBV28 14 CASSSGRGNQPQHF TGTGCCAGCAGTTCCGGAAGAGGGAATCAGCCCCAGCATTTT
TRBJ2-1 . . TRBV6-6 14 CASSSGGSYNEQFF TGTGCCAGCAGCTCCGGGGGCTCCTACAATGAGCAGTTCTTC
TRBJ1-3 few . TRBV10-1 13 CASSRGEEGAIYF TGCGCCAGCAGTCGAGGAGAAGAGGGGGCCATATATTTT
TRBJ2-3 . . TRBV4-1 15 CASERGSGWTDTQYF TGCGCCAGCGAGAGAGGTAGCGGATGGACAGATACGCAGTATTTT